Following are 28 T cell receptor beta chains from one sample sequenced in a study of blood T cells in healthy people across ages. Then a second PCR, running roughly 7 to 11 cycles, was carried out with a sample-barcoded 5' primer and a J-beta primer mix. Each CDR3 protein gets one entry after TCRdb re-called the 5' RACE reads with MiXCR. The repertoire holds roughly 1.5 million distinct CDR3 sequences, with roughly 43% as singletons. Input material: blood. These receptors all come from a young woman in good health.

CDR3: CASSLAPLGSYEQYF. The CDR3 DNA follows: TGTGCCAGCAGCTTAGCACCCCTGGGCTCCTACGAGCAGTACTTC. V usage is TRBV7-9 and J usage is TRBJ2-7; D ambiguous. Per the germline V gene, CDR1 is SEHNR and CDR2 is FQNEAQ (reference sequence). V lost 0 bases to trimming and J lost 0 bases, with 9 bases between them. The CDR3 totals 15 residues.

The J gene is TRBJ2-3, the V gene TRBV7-2, with 8 nucleotides matching TRBD2. The CDR3 sequence is 17 residues long. Germline V gene sequence: CDR1 SGHTA, CDR2 FQGNSA. V was clipped by 5 bases and J by 2 bases; unmatched bases: 12. CDR3 coding DNA: TGTGCCAGCAGCCGGGGAATAGCGGGGTCTACCACAGATACGCAGTATTTT. As protein: CASSRGIAGSTTDTQYF.

V gene TRBV20-1 combines with J gene TRBJ2-1, with 8 bases that match TRBD1. This CDR3 has 15 amino acids. Germline V gives CDR1 DFQATT, CDR2 SNEGSKA (reference sequence). V lost 7 bases to trimming and J lost 5 bases; unmatched junction nucleotides: 13. The CDR3 DNA sequence: TGCAGTGGCTCGGCTGGGGGACAGGAGCACAATGAGCAGTTCTTC. Its protein product is CSGSAGGQEHNEQFF.

This chain uses TRBV7-9 with TRBJ2-1, with TRBD2 matching over 8 bases. CDR1 is SEHNR, CDR2 FQNEAQ, per germline (reference sequence). This CDR3 is 15 amino acids long. Trimming at V came to 5 bases and at J to 3 bases, leaving 6 bases not matched to a gene. DNA for the CDR3: TGTGCCAGCAGCCCCCGGGAGGGGATCTACAATGAGCAGTTCTTC. Protein sequence: CASSPREGIYNEQFF.

The chain joins TRBV6-5 to TRBJ2-7; tentative D call: TRBD2 (6 bases). Germline CDR1 is MNHEY and CDR2 is SVGAGI. V was clipped by 4 bases and J by 6 bases, with 16 bases between them. CDR3 length equals 14 residues. CDR3 amino acids: CASSSIRRGGEQYF. Here the CDR3 DNA reads TGTGCCAGCAGTTCAATCCGTAGGGGAGGCGAGCAGTACTTC.

DNA of the CDR3: TGTGCCAGTAGCCACCCACACTCCGAAGCTTTCTTT. Its protein is CASSHPHSEAFF. The chain has TRBV19 and TRBJ1-1; no clear D. Trimming removed 6 bases at V and 8 bases at J, with 13 bases between. The CDR3 extends over 12 amino acids. Germline CDR1 LNHDA, CDR2 SQIVND (reference sequence).

This clonotype was counted between two and nine times. The chain couples TRBV12-3 or TRBV12-4 to TRBJ1-4; D call uncertain. The CDR3 is made up of 12 amino acids. V lost 1 base and J lost 7, with 4 bases in between. Here the CDR3 DNA reads TGTGCCAGCAGTTTAGGGAGTGAAAAACTGTTTTTT. Translation gives CASSLGSEKLFF.

This clonotype was counted only a few times. This chain uses TRBV15 with TRBJ1-1; the D is unclear. The CDR3 loop spans 16 amino acids. From germline, CDR1 is LNHNV and CDR2 YYDKDF (reference sequence). V lost 0 bases, J lost 3 bases, and 14 bases lay in between. Written as DNA, the CDR3 is TGTGCCACCAGCAGAGATGTTGGCGATTGGGACACTGAAGCTTTCTTT. Protein product: CATSRDVGDWDTEAFF. The variable domain in full, with the rest retrieved from reference TRBV15 and TRBJ1-1, is DAMVIQNPRYQVTQFGKPVTLSCSQTLNHNVMYWYQQKSSQAPKLLFHYYDKDFNNEADTPDNFQSRRPNTSFCFLDIRSPGLGDTAMYLCATSRDVGDWDTEAFFGQGTRLTVV.

This chain connects TRBV29-1 to TRBJ2-2; D gene unclear. The CDR3 has 14 residues. Between the trimmed V and J ends, which lost 2 bases and 1 base, there was a span of 8 bases. The germline gives CDR1 SQVTM, CDR2 ANQGSEA. As DNA, the CDR3 is TGCAGCGTTGAAAAGGCAAGGAACACCGGGGAGCTGTTTTTT. Translating gives CSVEKARNTGELFF.

The gene calls are TRBV20-1 and TRBJ1-1; 9 bases fit TRBD1. V gave up 1 base and J gave up 10 bases; unmatched junction bases: 7. Germline-derived CDR1 and CDR2 are DFQATT and SNEGSKA (reference sequence). The CDR3 contains 13 residues. The DNA of the CDR3 is TGCAGTGCTAGAGGGGGGACAGGGCGCCCAGCTTTCTTT. Translating it yields CSARGGTGRPAFF.

The V call is TRBV18, the J call TRBJ2-1; no firm D call. Trimming stripped 3 bases from V and 4 bases from J, with 10 bases between. Per the germline V gene, CDR1 is KGHSH and CDR2 is LQKENI. The CDR3 has 14 residues. The DNA for the CDR3 is TGTGCCAGCTCACCCTCGGAATTTTACAATGAGCAGTTCTTC. Translation gives CASSPSEFYNEQFF. The full variable domain, rest sourced from reference TRBV18 and TRBJ2-1, is NAGVMQNPRHLVRRRGQEARLRCSPMKGHSHVYWYRQLPEEGLKFMVYLQKENIIDESGMPKERFSAEFPKEGPSILRIQQVVRGDSAAYFCASSPSEFYNEQFFGPGTRLTVL.

The chain employs TRBV5-1 and TRBJ2-1, with no clear D. The CDR3 length is 16 residues. V was pared by 4 bases and J by 2 bases, with 16 bases between. The V gene's germline CDR1 is SGHRS and CDR2 YFSETQ. CDR3 DNA: TGCGCCAGCAGCGGTGACCCCCCGCAGCCCTACAATGAGCAGTTCTTC. Protein product: CASSGDPPQPYNEQFF. The variable domain in full, completed from reference TRBV5-1 and TRBJ2-1, reads KAGVTQTPRYLIKTRGQQVTLSCSPISGHRSVSWYQQTPGQGLQFLFEYFSETQRNKGNFPGRFSGRQFSNSRSEMNVSTLELGDSALYLCASSGDPPQPYNEQFFGPGTRLTVL.

This clonotype was counted between two and nine times. This chain joins TRBV11-2 and TRBJ2-5, with a weak D call TRBD1 (5 bases). The germline CDR1 and CDR2 sequences are SGHAT and FQNNGV. CDR3 length: 12 residues. V lost 6 bases and J lost 5, with 10 bases in between. The CDR3 bases are TGTGCCAGCAGTTCAGGGCTTGAGACCCAGTACTTC. It encodes CASSSGLETQYF.

This clonotype was counted only a few times. This sequence joins TRBV4-2 and TRBJ2-7; no reliable D call. Germline V gene sequence: CDR1 LGHNA, CDR2 YNFKEQ. V was clipped by 1 base and J by 7 bases, with 14 bases between them. The CDR3 sequence is 14 residues long. The DNA of the CDR3 is TGTGCCAGCAGCCAAGCTGGACGGGTGACAGAGCAGTACTTC. Amino acid sequence: CASSQAGRVTEQYF.

This clonotype has a handful of counts. V is TRBV9 and J is TRBJ2-3; 7 bases map to TRBD1. The CDR3 loop spans 17 amino acids. Germline V gives CDR1 SGDLS, CDR2 YYNGEE. The V segment lost 3 bases and the J segment 2 bases; nucleotides outside the gene matches: 12. CDR3: CASSGTGYLTFTDTQYF. The CDR3 DNA sequence: TGTGCCAGCAGCGGGACAGGCTACCTTACTTTCACAGATACGCAGTATTTT.

This clonotype was found a few times. The V gene is TRBV6-5, the J gene TRBJ2-3, with TRBD1 as a possible D gene (6 bases). Germline assignment: CDR1 MNHEY and CDR2 SVGAGI. The ends were cut back, 6 bases at V and 2 bases at J, with 15 bases in the middle. This CDR3 spans 15 amino acids. The CDR3 here is CASSHLRGHTDTQYF. The CDR3 nucleotides are TGTGCCAGCAGCCACCTCCGGGGACACACAGATACGCAGTATTTT.

CDR3 DNA sequence: TGTGCCAGCAGCACTTACGGGACAGGGTATGAAAAACTGTTTTTT. It is translated as CASSTYGTGYEKLFF. The V and J genes are TRBV9 and TRBJ1-4, with 9 bases lining up with TRBD1. V lost 4 bases to trimming and J lost 6 bases; unmatched junction nucleotides: 7. The CDR3 has 15 residues. Germline loops: CDR1 SGDLS, CDR2 YYNGEE.

This clonotype showed up just a few times. J is TRBJ2-1 and V is TRBV4-2; 9 bases are shared with TRBD2. CDR3 length equals 16 residues. Unmatched junction bases numbered 10, after V lost 5 bases and J lost 5 bases. Germline V gene sequence: CDR1 LGHNA, CDR2 YNFKEQ. CDR3 DNA sequence: TGTGCCAGCAGCTCAAAGTCCGCTAGCGGGAACAATGAGCAGTTCTTC. This gives the protein CASSSKSASGNNEQFF.

This clonotype has just a few counts. The V and J genes are TRBV10-3 and TRBJ1-4; D is perhaps TRBD1 (6 bases). This CDR3 is 16 amino acids long. Trimming removed 0 bases at V and 5 bases at J, with 13 bases between. Germline values: CDR1 ENHRY, CDR2 SYGVKD. The CDR3 region has the DNA TGTGCCATCAGTGAGTCAGGGGGAAGGCGGAATGAAAAACTGTTTTTT. This translates into CAISESGGRRNEKLFF.

The rearrangement links TRBV12-3 or TRBV12-4 to TRBJ2-7; D gene uncertain. The V end was cut by 6 bases, the J end by 2 bases, with 11 bases between. This CDR3 region has 13 residues. As DNA, the CDR3 is TGTGCCAGCAGCTCATCCCCGGCCTACGAGCAGTACTTC. Its translation is CASSSSPAYEQYF.

This clonotype was observed a few times. The gene calls are TRBV2 and TRBJ2-1; D unclear. Germline assignment: CDR1 SNHLY and CDR2 FYNNEI. The CDR3 covers 13 residues. V dropped 3 bases and J dropped 13 bases, with 16 bases sitting between them. Here the CDR3 reads CASSDLGQETQFF. CDR3 bases: TGTGCCAGCAGTGATCTCGGCCAAGAGACCCAGTTCTTC. Filled out from reference TRBV2 and TRBJ2-1, the complete variable domain reads EPEVTQTPSHQVTQMGQEVILRCVPISNHLYFYWYRQILGQKVEFLVSFYNNEISEKSEIFDDQFSVERPDGSNFTLKIRSTKLEDSAMYFCASSDLGQETQFFGPGTRLTVL.

This clonotype was seen more than once but under ten times. The rearrangement joins TRBV5-1 to TRBJ2-5; 9 bases fit TRBD2. Per germline, CDR1 SGHRS and CDR2 YFSETQ. The CDR3 runs to 16 residues. Germline trimming cut 0 bases from V and 5 bases from J; bases unmatched to any gene: 8. CDR3 DNA: TGCGCCAGCAGCTTGGCCCCACTAGCGGGCGAGGAGACCCAGTACTTC. Translation: CASSLAPLAGEETQYF.

Turning to this clonotype: At one of its ends the junction is not consistent with the germline gene, which may arise from a read error. J is TRBJ1-5 and V is TRBV4-2; D uncertain. Germline V gene lookup returns CDR1 LGHNA and CDR2 YNFKEQ. This CDR3 region has 16 residues. Written as DNA, the CDR3 is TGTGCCAGTAGCCAAGTGCTAACAGAGCGAAATCAGCCCCAGCATTTT. Its protein is CASSQVLTERNQPQHF.

The gene calls are TRBV12-3 or TRBV12-4 and TRBJ2-2; D is undetermined. The CDR3 consists of 14 residues. The germline V and J ends were trimmed by 4 bases and 0 bases, with 6 bases remaining between them. The CDR3 nucleotides are TGTGCCAGCAGTTACGAGTCGAACACCGGGGAGCTGTTTTTT. This codes for CASSYESNTGELFF.

This clonotype was picked up one time. The J gene is TRBJ2-1, the V gene TRBV18; 8 bases map to TRBD1. The V and J ends lost 3 bases and 0 bases, in that order; junction bases with no gene match: 4. Germline assignment: CDR1 KGHSH and CDR2 LQKENI. The length of the CDR3 is 16 residues. The CDR3 loop reads CASSPRTGISYNEQFF. The CDR3 DNA reads as TGTGCCAGCTCACCCAGGACAGGGATCTCCTACAATGAGCAGTTCTTC.

This clonotype was picked up a small number of times. V gene TRBV29-1 combines with J gene TRBJ1-5, with D unclear. Trimming left V 3 bases short and J 4 bases short, with 13 bases between. The CDR3 extends over 14 amino acids. Per the germline V gene, CDR1 is SQVTM and CDR2 is ANQGSEA. For the CDR3, the DNA is TGCAGCGTTGATGTTGTGACAAATAATCAGCCCCAGCATTTT. As protein: CSVDVVTNNQPQHF. Filled out from reference TRBV29-1 and TRBJ1-5, the complete variable domain reads SAVISQKPSRDICQRGTSLTIQCQVDSQVTMMFWYRQQPGQSLTLIATANQGSEATYESGFVIDKFPISRPNLTFSTLTVSNMSPEDSSIYLCSVDVVTNNQPQHFGDGTRLSIL.

The V call is TRBV3-1, the J call TRBJ1-2; possible D gene TRBD1, 5 bases. The CDR3 loop spans 15 amino acids. The ends were cut back, 0 bases at V and 4 bases at J, with 12 bases in the middle. Germline loops: CDR1 LGHDT, CDR2 YNNKEL (reference sequence). CDR3 amino acids: CASSQEGTGLYGYTF. CDR3 nucleotide sequence: TGTGCCAGCAGCCAAGAGGGGACGGGCCTCTATGGCTACACCTTC. Using reference TRBV3-1 and TRBJ1-2 for the parts outside the CDR3, the full variable domain is DTAVSQTPKYLVTQMGNDKSIKCEQNLGHDTMYWYKQDSKKFLKIMFSYNNKELIINETVPNRFSPKSPDKAHLNLHINSLELGDSAVYFCASSQEGTGLYGYTFGSGTRLTVV.

This clonotype has only a few counts. The V call is TRBV27, the J call TRBJ1-4; 10 positions agree with TRBD1. Germline V gene data show CDR1 as MNHEY and CDR2 as SMNVEV (reference sequence). The CDR3 sequence is 15 residues long. J gave up 8 bases and V 5 bases, and 8 bases lay outside the gene matches. The CDR3 sequence is CASSSPGTGAEKLFF. CDR3 bases: TGTGCCAGCAGTAGTCCCGGGACAGGGGCGGAAAAACTGTTTTTT.